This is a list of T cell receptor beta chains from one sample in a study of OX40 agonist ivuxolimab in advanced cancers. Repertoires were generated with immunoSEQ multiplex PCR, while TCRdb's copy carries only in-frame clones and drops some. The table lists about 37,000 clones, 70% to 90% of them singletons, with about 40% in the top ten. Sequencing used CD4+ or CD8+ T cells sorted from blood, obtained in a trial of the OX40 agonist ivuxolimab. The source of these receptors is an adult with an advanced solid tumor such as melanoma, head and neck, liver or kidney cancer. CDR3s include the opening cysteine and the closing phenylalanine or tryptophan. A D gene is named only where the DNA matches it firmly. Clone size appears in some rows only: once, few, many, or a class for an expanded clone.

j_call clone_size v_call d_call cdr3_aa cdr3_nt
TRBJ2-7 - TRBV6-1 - CASSELGHEQYF TGTGCCAGCAGTGAATTGGGTCACGAGCAGTACTTC
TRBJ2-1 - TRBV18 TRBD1 CASSTGTGPNEQFF TGTGCCAGCTCAACAGGGACAGGTCCAAATGAGCAGTTCTTC
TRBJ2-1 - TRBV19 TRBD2 CASSDGASGRNEQFF TGTGCCAGTTCCGACGGCGCTAGCGGGAGAAATGAGCAGTTCTTC
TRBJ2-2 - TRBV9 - CASSSGAGTDTGELFF TGTGCCAGCAGCTCCGGGGCAGGGACGGACACCGGGGAGCTGTTTTTT
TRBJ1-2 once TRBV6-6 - CASSVTGSGYGYTF TGTGCCAGCAGTGTGACAGGCTCGGGTTATGGCTACACCTTC
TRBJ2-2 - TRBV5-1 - CASSFMGPNTGELFF TGCGCCAGCAGCTTTATGGGACCGAACACCGGGGAGCTGTTTTTT
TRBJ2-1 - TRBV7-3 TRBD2 CASSPRLAGSSYNEQFF TGTGCCAGCAGCCCCCGACTAGCGGGTAGCTCCTACAATGAGCAGTTCTTC
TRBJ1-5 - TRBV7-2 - CASSPAGGNQPQHF TGTGCCAGCAGCCCAGCAGGGGGCAATCAGCCCCAGCATTTT
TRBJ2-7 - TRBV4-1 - CASSHPPYEQYF TGCGCCAGCAGCCATCCCCCCTACGAGCAGTACTTC
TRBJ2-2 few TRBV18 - CASSQGSGELFF TGTGCCAGCTCACAGGGTTCCGGGGAGCTGTTTTTT
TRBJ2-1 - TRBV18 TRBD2 CASSPTGGRNNEQFF TGTGCCAGCTCACCAACGGGCGGGAGGAACAATGAGCAGTTCTTC
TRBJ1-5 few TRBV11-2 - CASSSVGGNQPQHF TGTGCCAGCAGCTCGGTAGGGGGCAATCAGCCCCAGCATTTT
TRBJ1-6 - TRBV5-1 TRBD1 CASSLYQGAYSPLHF TGCGCCAGCAGCTTGTATCAGGGGGCTTATTCACCCCTCCACTTT
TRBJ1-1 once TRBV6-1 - CASSVITEAFF TGTGCCAGCAGTGTAATAACTGAAGCTTTCTTT
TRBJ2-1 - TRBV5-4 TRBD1 CASSADRVNEQFF TGTGCCAGCAGCGCCGACAGGGTGAATGAGCAGTTCTTC
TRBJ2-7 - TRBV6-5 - CASSPDSATSYEQYF TGTGCCAGCAGCCCGGACAGTGCAACTTCCTACGAGCAGTACTTC
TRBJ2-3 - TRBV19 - CASKEGTSTDTQYF TGTGCCAGTAAGGAGGGGACTAGCACAGATACGCAGTATTTT
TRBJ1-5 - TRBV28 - CASSPGDQPQHF TGTGCCAGCAGCCCAGGGGATCAGCCCCAGCATTTT
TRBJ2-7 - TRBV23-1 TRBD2 CASTRGGLAGHYLYEQYF TGCGCCAGCACTCGCGGCGGACTAGCGGGCCACTATCTCTACGAGCAGTACTTC
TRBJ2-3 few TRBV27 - CASSPPYSTDTQYF TGTGCCAGCAGTCCTCCATATAGCACAGATACGCAGTATTTT
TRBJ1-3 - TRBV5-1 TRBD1 CASSSTGTSGNTIYF TGCGCCAGCAGCTCGACAGGGACCTCTGGAAACACCATATATTTT
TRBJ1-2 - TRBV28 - CASSIPTGQQGYTF TGTGCCAGCAGTATACCCACAGGCCAGCAGGGCTACACCTTC
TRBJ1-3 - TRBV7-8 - CASSLGTLSGNTIYF TGTGCCAGCAGCTTAGGGACACTCTCTGGAAACACCATATATTTT
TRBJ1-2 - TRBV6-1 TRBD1 CASTRQGIYGYTF TGTGCCAGCACTCGACAGGGGATCTATGGCTACACCTTC
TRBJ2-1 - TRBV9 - CASSVGGRGNNEQFF TGTGCCAGCAGCGTAGGGGGCAGGGGCAACAATGAGCAGTTCTTC
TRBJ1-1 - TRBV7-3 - CASSLSSQGWAEAFF TGTGCCAGCAGCTTAAGCAGTCAGGGATGGGCTGAAGCTTTCTTT
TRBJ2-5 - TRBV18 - CASSPVNPQETQYF TGTGCCAGCTCACCAGTCAACCCCCAAGAGACCCAGTACTTC
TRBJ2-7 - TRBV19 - CASSEWGPYEQYF TGTGCCAGTAGTGAGTGGGGGCCCTACGAGCAGTACTTC
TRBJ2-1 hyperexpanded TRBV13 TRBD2 CASSLWGSGSDEQFF TGTGCCAGCAGCTTATGGGGTAGCGGGAGTGATGAGCAGTTCTTC
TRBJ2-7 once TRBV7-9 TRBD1 CASSPDRGIYYEQYF TGTGCCAGCAGCCCGGACAGGGGTATTTACTACGAGCAGTACTTC
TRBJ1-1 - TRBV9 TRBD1 CASSERDRGNTEAFF TGTGCCAGCAGCGAAAGGGACAGAGGGAACACTGAAGCTTTCTTT
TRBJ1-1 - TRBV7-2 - CASSLGPGNTEAFF TGTGCCAGCAGCTTAGGGCCAGGGAACACTGAAGCTTTCTTT
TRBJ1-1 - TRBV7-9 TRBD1 CASSPRGATEAFF TGTGCCAGCAGCCCCAGGGGGGCAACTGAAGCTTTCTTT
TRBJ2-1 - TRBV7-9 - CASSIFGGPKNNEQFF TGTGCCAGCAGCATATTCGGGGGACCCAAAAACAATGAGCAGTTCTTC
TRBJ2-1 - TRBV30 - CAWSSTTGNEQFF TGTGCCTGGAGTTCAACGACAGGCAATGAGCAGTTCTTC
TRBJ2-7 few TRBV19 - CASSGEGTYEQYF TGTGCCAGTAGCGGTGAGGGGACGTACGAGCAGTACTTC
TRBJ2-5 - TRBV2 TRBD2 CASARGLAEQETQYF TGTGCCAGCGCCCGGGGACTAGCGGAACAAGAGACCCAGTACTTC
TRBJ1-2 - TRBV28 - CASSYKYGYTF TGTGCCAGCAGTTACAAGTATGGCTACACCTTC
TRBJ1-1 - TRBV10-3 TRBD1 CAISERQGVEAFF TGTGCCATCAGTGAGCGACAGGGTGTTGAAGCTTTCTTT
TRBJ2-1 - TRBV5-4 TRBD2 CASSATSGRADNEQFF TGTGCCAGCAGCGCCACTAGCGGGAGGGCTGATAATGAGCAGTTCTTC
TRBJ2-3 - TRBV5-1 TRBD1 CASSWGQGGTDTQYF TGCGCCAGCAGCTGGGGACAGGGGGGAACAGATACGCAGTATTTT
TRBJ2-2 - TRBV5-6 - CASSLAPGAIGGELFF TGTGCCAGCAGCTTGGCCCCGGGCGCCATTGGCGGGGAGCTGTTTTTT
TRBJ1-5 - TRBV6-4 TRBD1 CASRGTGITPQHF TGTGCCAGCAGAGGGACAGGGATCACTCCCCAGCATTTT
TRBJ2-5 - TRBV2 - CASSSEAGQETQYF TGTGCCAGCAGTAGCGAGGCGGGGCAAGAGACCCAGTACTTC
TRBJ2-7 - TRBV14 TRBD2 CASSLGLHSYEQYF TGTGCCAGCAGCCTGGGACTACACTCCTACGAGCAGTACTTC
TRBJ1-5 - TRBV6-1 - CASSEADGFPQHF TGTGCCAGCAGTGAAGCAGATGGTTTTCCCCAGCATTTT
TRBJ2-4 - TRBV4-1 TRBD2 CASSQALPKRGALAKNIQYF TGCGCCAGCAGCCAAGCTCTCCCGAAGCGGGGGGCACTAGCCAAAAACATTCAGTACTTC
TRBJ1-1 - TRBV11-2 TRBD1 CASSRNRGQNTEAFF TGTGCCAGCAGCCGAAACAGGGGGCAGAACACTGAAGCTTTCTTT
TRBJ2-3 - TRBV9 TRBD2 CASSVDRGGIADTQYF TGTGCCAGCAGCGTAGACCGGGGGGGGATCGCAGATACGCAGTATTTT
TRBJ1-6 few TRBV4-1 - CASSRTGYNNSPLHF TGCGCCAGCAGCCGCACAGGGTACAATAATTCACCCCTCCACTTT
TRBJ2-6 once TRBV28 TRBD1 CASSPGTGGASGANVLTF TGTGCCAGCAGTCCCGGGACAGGGGGCGCCTCTGGGGCCAACGTCCTGACTTTC
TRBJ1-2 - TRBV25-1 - CASSELGGDGYTF TGTGCCAGCAGTGAATTAGGGGGGGATGGCTACACCTTC
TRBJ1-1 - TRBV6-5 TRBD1 CASREQGLRTEAFF TGTGCCAGCCGGGAACAGGGGTTAAGGACTGAAGCTTTCTTT
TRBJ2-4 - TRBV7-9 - CASSLSQGQNIQYF TGTGCCAGCAGCTTAAGTCAGGGACAAAACATTCAGTACTTC
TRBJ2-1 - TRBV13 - CASSPPGTINEQFF TGTGCCAGCAGCCCGCCCGGGACCATCAATGAGCAGTTCTTC
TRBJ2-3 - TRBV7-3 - CASSLTMADTQYF TGTGCCAGCAGCTTAACGATGGCAGATACGCAGTATTTT